This TCR beta chain originates from a study of response to subunit inactivated influenza vaccine. Notes on the study in general: Only a handful of new T cells, the authors suggested, are recruited with each seasonal influenza vaccination.

V dropped 10 bases and J dropped 5; count of bases not matched to a gene: 4. The germline gives CDR1 MNHEY, CDR2 SVGAGI. The CDR3 covers 12 residues. Remarks on this clonotype: Its cognate antigen is unknown.

MiXCR, run by TCRdb on the RT-PCR reads, gives a single entry per CDR3 protein. The repertoire consists of about 540,000 distinct CDR3 sequences, with roughly 25% occurring once and the leading ten covering 2.8%. These data also featured in a second study, about T cells expressing NK-cell markers. That work states: For TCR beta, cDNA was produced by 5'RACE template switching with UMIs. All TCR beta repertoires analysed originated from sorted CD3+CD56+NKG2C+, CD3+CD56+NKG2C- and CD3+CD56-NKG2C+ T cells. A range of about 1.0-8% of CD8+ T cells consisted of dominant NKG2C+ clonotypes in roughly 6 donors. Once again these clonotypes came out on top in the CD3+CD56-NKG2C+ fraction of several donors.

This specimen consisted of CD4+ T cells sorted from PBMCs, obtained 11 to 12 days after vaccination. This receptor was identified in a man aged 45-65 years who received an inactivated influenza vaccine. The chain joins TRBV6-5 to TRBJ1-4; 7 bases fit TRBD1. The CDR3 DNA sequence: TGTGCCACTACGACAGGGAATGAAAAACTGTTTTTT. Translating it yields CATTTGNEKLFF.